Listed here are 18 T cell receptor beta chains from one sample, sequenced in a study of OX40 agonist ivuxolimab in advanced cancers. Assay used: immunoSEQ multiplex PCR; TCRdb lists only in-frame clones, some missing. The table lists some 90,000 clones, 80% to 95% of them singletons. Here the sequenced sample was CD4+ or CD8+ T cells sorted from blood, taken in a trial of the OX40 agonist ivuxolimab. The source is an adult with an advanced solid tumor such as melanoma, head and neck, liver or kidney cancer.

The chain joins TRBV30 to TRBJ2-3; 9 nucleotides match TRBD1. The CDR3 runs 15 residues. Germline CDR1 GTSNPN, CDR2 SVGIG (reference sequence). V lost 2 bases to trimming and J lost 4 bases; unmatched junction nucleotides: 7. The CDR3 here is CAWSTTGGGADTQYF. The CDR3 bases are TGTGCCTGGAGTACCACAGGGGGCGGTGCAGATACGCAGTATTTT.

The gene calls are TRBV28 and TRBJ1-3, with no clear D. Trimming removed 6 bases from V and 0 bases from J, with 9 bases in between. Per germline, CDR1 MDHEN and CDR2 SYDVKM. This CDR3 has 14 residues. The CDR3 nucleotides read TGTGCCAGCAGCCCGAGTATCTCTGGAAACACCATATATTTT. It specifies CASSPSISGNTIYF.

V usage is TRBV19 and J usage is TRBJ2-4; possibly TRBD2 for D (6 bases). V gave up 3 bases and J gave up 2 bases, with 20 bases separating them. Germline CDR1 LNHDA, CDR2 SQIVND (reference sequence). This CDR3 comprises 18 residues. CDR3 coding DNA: TGTGCCAGTAGTATGGGAGGCAGGGTCAAGGAAACCAAAAACATTCAGTACTTC. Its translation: CASSMGGRVKETKNIQYF. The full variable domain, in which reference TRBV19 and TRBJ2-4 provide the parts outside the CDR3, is DGGITQSPKYLFRKEGQNVTLSCEQNLNHDAMYWYRQDPGQGLRLIYYSQIVNDFQKGDIAEGYSVSREKKESFPLTVTSAQKNPTAFYLCASSMGGRVKETKNIQYFGAGTRLSVL.

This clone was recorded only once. CDR3 amino acids: CASSPLGRVNEQYF. CDR3 coding DNA: TGCGCCAGCAGTCCCTTAGGAAGGGTGAACGAGCAGTACTTC. This chain links TRBV10-1 with TRBJ2-7; D not resolved. The germline CDR1 and CDR2 sequences are WNHNN and SYGVQD (reference sequence). This CDR3 is built from 14 residues. V was pared by 5 bases and J by 5 bases, with 16 bases between.

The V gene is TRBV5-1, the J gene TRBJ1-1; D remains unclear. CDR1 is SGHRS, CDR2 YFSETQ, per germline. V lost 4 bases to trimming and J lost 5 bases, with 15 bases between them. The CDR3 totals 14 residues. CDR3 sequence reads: CASSLARLGTEAFF. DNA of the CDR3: TGCGCCAGCAGCCTTGCCAGGCTGGGGACTGAAGCTTTCTTT.

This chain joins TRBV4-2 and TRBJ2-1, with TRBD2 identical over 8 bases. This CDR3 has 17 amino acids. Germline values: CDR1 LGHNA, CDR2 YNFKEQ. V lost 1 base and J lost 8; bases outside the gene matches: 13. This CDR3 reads CASSQGGGGGRTDEQFF. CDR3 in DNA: TGTGCCAGCAGCCAAGGGGGCGGTGGCGGGAGGACCGATGAGCAGTTCTTC.

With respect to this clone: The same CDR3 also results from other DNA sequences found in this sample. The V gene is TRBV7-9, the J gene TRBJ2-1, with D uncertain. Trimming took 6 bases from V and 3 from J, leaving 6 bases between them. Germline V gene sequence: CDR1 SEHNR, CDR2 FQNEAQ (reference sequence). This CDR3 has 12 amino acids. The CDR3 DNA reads TGTGCCAGCAGTCCGGGCTACAATGAGCAGTTCTTC. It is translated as CASSPGYNEQFF.

CDR3 coding DNA: TGTGCCAGCAGCTTGGGAATTTATTGGCCGGAGGCTTTCTTT. Translated: CASSLGIYWPEAFF. The chain recombines TRBV5-8 with TRBJ1-1; D call uncertain. This CDR3 region has 14 residues. The V end lost 0 bases, the J end lost 11 bases, and 17 bases lay between the germline ends. The germline CDR1 and CDR2 sequences are SGHTS and YDEGEE.

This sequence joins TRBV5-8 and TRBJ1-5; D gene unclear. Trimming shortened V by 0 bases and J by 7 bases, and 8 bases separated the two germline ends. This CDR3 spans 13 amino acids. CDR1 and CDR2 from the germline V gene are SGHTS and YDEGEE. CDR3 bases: TGTGCCAGCAGCTTGGGACGGGAGCAGCCCCAGCATTTT. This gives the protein CASSLGREQPQHF.

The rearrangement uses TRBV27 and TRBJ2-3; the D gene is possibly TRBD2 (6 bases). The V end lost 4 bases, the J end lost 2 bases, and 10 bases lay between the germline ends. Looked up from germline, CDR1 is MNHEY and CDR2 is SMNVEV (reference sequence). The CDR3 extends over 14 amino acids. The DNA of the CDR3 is TGTGCCAGCAGTTATGGCGGGATCACAGATACGCAGTATTTT. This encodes CASSYGGITDTQYF.

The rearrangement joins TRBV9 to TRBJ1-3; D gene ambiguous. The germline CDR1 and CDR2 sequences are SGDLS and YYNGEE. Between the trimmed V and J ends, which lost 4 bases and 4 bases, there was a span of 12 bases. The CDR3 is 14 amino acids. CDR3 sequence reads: CASSPKGQGNTIYF. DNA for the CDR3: TGTGCCAGCAGCCCAAAGGGTCAGGGAAACACCATATATTTT. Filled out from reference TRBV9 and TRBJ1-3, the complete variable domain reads DSGVTQTPKHLITATGQRVTLRCSPRSGDLSVYWYQQSLDQGLQFLIQYYNGEERAKGNILERFSAQQFPDLHSELNLSSLELGDSALYFCASSPKGQGNTIYFGEGSWLTVV.

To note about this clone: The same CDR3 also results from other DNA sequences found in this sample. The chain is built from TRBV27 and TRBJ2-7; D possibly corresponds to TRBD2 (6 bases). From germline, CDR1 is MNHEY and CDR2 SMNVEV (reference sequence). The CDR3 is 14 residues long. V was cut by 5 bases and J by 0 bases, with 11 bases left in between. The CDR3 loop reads CASSPRGGSYEQYF. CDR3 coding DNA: TGTGCCAGCAGTCCAAGGGGAGGCTCCTACGAGCAGTACTTC.

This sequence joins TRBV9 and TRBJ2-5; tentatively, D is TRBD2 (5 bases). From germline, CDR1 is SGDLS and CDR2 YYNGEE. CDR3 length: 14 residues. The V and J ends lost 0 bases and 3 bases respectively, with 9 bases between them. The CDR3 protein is CASSVDWGEETQYF. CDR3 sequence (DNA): TGTGCCAGCAGCGTAGATTGGGGAGAAGAGACCCAGTACTTC.

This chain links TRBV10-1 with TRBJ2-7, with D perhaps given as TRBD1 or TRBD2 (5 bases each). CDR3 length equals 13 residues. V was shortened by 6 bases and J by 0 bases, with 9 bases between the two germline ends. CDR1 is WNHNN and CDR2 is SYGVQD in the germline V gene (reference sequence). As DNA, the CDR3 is TGCGCCAGCAGACGGGACGACTCCTACGAGCAGTACTTC. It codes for CASRRDDSYEQYF.

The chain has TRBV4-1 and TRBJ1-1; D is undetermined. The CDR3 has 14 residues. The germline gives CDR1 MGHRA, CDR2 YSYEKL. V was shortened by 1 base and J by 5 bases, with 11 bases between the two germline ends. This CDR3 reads CASSQVMQETEAFF. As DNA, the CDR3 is TGCGCCAGCAGCCAAGTGATGCAGGAAACTGAAGCTTTCTTT.

The CDR3 nucleotides are TGCGCCAGCAGCCAGGGGGTCGAGCAGTACTTC. Encoded protein: CASSQGVEQYF. The chain links TRBV4-1 to TRBJ2-7; D is perhaps TRBD1 or TRBD2 (5 bases each). This CDR3 region has 11 residues. Trimming left V 3 bases short and J 6 bases short, with 6 bases between. Germline lookup yields CDR1 MGHRA and CDR2 YSYEKL.

The CDR3 loop reads CASRPTLAGDNEQFF. The CDR3 DNA sequence: TGTGCCAGCAGACCGACCCTAGCGGGGGACAATGAGCAGTTCTTC. This chain connects TRBV27 to TRBJ2-1, with 10 bases fitting TRBD2. CDR1 MNHEY and CDR2 SMNVEV come from the germline V gene (reference sequence). The length of the CDR3 is 15 residues. Trimming removed 6 bases from V and 5 bases from J; junction bases left unmatched: 7.

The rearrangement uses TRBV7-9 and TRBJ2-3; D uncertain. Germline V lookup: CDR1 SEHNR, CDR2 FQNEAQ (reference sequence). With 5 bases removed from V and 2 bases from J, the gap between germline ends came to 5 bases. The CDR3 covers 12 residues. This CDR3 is CASSPNTDTQYF. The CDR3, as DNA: TGTGCCAGCAGCCCCAACACAGATACGCAGTATTTT. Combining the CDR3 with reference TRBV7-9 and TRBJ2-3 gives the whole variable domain DTGVSQNPRHKITKRGQNVTFRCDPISEHNRLYWYRQTLGQGPEFLTYFQNEAQLEKSRLLSDRFSAERPKGSFSTLEIQRTEQGDSAMYLCASSPNTDTQYFGPGTRLTVL.